A single sample is the source of the 7 T cell receptor beta chains below, sequenced in a study of T cell responses to AZD1222 COVID-19 vaccine. Only in-frame clones appear in the TCRdb table, and some are missing; sequencing was by immunoSEQ multiplex PCR. The table shows about 140,000 clones, with around 90% occurring only once. This specimen was peripheral blood, taken 28 days after the second dose of the MenACWY control vaccine. The receptors shown here come from an adult who received the MenACWY meningococcal vaccine as a control.

This clone was observed a single time. The genes are TRBV18 and TRBJ1-3, with a possible D match to TRBD1 (6 bases). V was clipped by 3 bases and J by 1 base, with 10 bases between them. Germline values: CDR1 KGHSH, CDR2 LQKENI. The CDR3 loop spans 15 amino acids. CDR3 DNA sequence: TGTGCCAGCTCACCGGACAGCCGGTCTGGAAACACCATATATTTT. Translation: CASSPDSRSGNTIYF. Looking up the rest from reference TRBV18 and TRBJ1-3 gives the full variable domain: NAGVMQNPRHLVRRRGQEARLRCSPMKGHSHVYWYRQLPEEGLKFMVYLQKENIIDESGMPKERFSAEFPKEGPSILRIQQVVRGDSAAYFCASSPDSRSGNTIYFGEGSWLTVV.

The CDR3 here is CASSQDPTNSNYGYTF. The DNA for the CDR3 is TGTGCCAGCAGCCAAGATCCGACAAATTCTAACTATGGCTACACCTTC. V usage is TRBV4-2 and J usage is TRBJ1-2; D is unresolved. Germline assignment: CDR1 LGHNA and CDR2 YNFKEQ. V was pared by 0 bases and J by 0 bases, with 11 bases between. The CDR3 extends over 16 amino acids.

The gene calls are TRBV4-2 and TRBJ2-2; 9 positions match TRBD2. This CDR3 has 16 residues. Losses at the gene ends were 2 bases for V and 6 bases for J; bases not matched to a gene: 7. Looked up from germline, CDR1 is LGHNA and CDR2 is YNFKEQ. CDR3 in DNA: TGTGCCAGCAGCCAAAATAGCGGGAGTTCGGCCGGGGAGCTGTTTTTT. Translating gives CASSQNSGSSAGELFF.

The rearrangement joins TRBV9 to TRBJ1-6; TRBD1 matches 7 bases. CDR3 length: 15 amino acids. The germline CDR1 and CDR2 sequences are SGDLS and YYNGEE. V lost 3 bases to trimming and J lost 6 bases; unmatched junction nucleotides: 6. The CDR3 bases are TGTGCCAGCAGCGCTCGGGACAGAAGTAATTCACCCCTCCACTTT. Its translation: CASSARDRSNSPLHF.

This sequence joins TRBV5-1 and TRBJ1-1, with a tentative D call TRBD1 (6 bases). Germline V gives CDR1 SGHRS, CDR2 YFSETQ. This CDR3 is built from 15 residues. V lost 3 bases and J lost 6, with 18 bases in between. The CDR3 region has the DNA TGCGCCAGCAGCTCTGGACAGAGAAGTTACCCTGAAGCTTTCTTT. Translation gives CASSSGQRSYPEAFF.

The chain links TRBV27 to TRBJ2-7, with D perhaps given as TRBD1 or TRBD2 (6 bases each). V was cut by 4 bases and J by 4 bases, with 14 bases left in between. In germline, CDR1 is MNHEY, CDR2 SMNVEV (reference sequence). The CDR3 totals 14 residues. The CDR3 sequence: CASSYRGPIYEQYF. CDR3 in DNA: TGTGCCAGCAGTTATCGGGGGCCCATTTACGAGCAGTACTTC.

The V and J genes are TRBV5-1 and TRBJ2-1; D possibly corresponds to TRBD2 (6 bases). There are 14 residues in the CDR3. Germline V CDR1 and CDR2: SGHRS, YFSETQ. V was cut by 4 bases and J by 6 bases, with 14 bases left in between. CDR3 protein: CASSPGTLGNEQFF. As DNA, the CDR3 is TGCGCCAGCAGCCCCGGGACTCTCGGCAATGAGCAGTTCTTC.